This is a list of T cell receptor beta chains from one sample in a study of Graves' ophthalmopathy and Graves' hyperthyroidism. In TCRdb, the multiplex PCR reads were re-called with MiXCR into one record per CDR3 protein. The data contain roughly 500,000 distinct CDR3 sequences, about 15% of them singletons. Sequences were obtained from blood. These TCRs come from a woman aged 25 to 39 with Graves' ophthalmopathy. Both conserved end residues are part of each CDR3. The order of the fields is J gene, V gene, D gene, clone size, CDR3 protein, CDR3 DNA. The D gene is left open where the match is weak. Expanded clones get a size class; other rows say once, few or many, or leave the size out.

TRBJ2-7 | TRBV19 | - | - | CASSIRLGLNTYEQYF | TGTGCCAGTAGTATCCGACTAGGCCTAAACACCTACGAGCAGTACTTC
TRBJ2-5 | TRBV12-3/TRBV12-4 | - | many | CASSLPGSGETQYF | TGTGCCAGCAGCCTACCAGGGAGCGGCGAGACCCAGTACTTC
TRBJ2-5 | TRBV6-1 | TRBD1 | - | CASSELQGRETQYF | TGTGCCAGCAGCGAACTACAGGGGAGAGAGACCCAGTACTTC
TRBJ1-5 | TRBV6-1 | - | few | CASSGGISSNQPQHF | TGTGCCAGCAGCGGGGGGATATCTAGCAATCAGCCCCAGCATTTT
TRBJ1-6 | TRBV15 | - | many | CATSRERENSPLHF | TGTGCCACCAGCAGAGAGAGGGAGAATTCACCCCTCCACTTT
TRBJ1-5 | TRBV15 | - | many | CATSRDRTQPQHF | TGTGCCACCAGCAGAGATCGTACTCAGCCCCAGCATTTT
TRBJ1-6 | TRBV6-1 | - | - | CASSEVLRHSSPLHF | TGTGCCAGCAGTGAAGTTTTGAGACACAGTTCACCCCTCCACTTT
TRBJ2-7 | TRBV19 | TRBD1 | - | CASADRDDSYEQYF | TGTGCCAGCGCGGACAGGGACGACTCCTACGAGCAGTACTTC
TRBJ2-5 | TRBV6-5 | - | many | CASSNPPEGETQYF | TGTGCCAGCAGTAACCCCCCAGAAGGGGAGACCCAGTACTTC
TRBJ2-5 | TRBV15 | TRBD2 | - | CATSRAEREGLETKYF | TGTGCCACCAGCAGGGCGGAGCGGGAGGGCCTAGAGACCAAGTACTTC